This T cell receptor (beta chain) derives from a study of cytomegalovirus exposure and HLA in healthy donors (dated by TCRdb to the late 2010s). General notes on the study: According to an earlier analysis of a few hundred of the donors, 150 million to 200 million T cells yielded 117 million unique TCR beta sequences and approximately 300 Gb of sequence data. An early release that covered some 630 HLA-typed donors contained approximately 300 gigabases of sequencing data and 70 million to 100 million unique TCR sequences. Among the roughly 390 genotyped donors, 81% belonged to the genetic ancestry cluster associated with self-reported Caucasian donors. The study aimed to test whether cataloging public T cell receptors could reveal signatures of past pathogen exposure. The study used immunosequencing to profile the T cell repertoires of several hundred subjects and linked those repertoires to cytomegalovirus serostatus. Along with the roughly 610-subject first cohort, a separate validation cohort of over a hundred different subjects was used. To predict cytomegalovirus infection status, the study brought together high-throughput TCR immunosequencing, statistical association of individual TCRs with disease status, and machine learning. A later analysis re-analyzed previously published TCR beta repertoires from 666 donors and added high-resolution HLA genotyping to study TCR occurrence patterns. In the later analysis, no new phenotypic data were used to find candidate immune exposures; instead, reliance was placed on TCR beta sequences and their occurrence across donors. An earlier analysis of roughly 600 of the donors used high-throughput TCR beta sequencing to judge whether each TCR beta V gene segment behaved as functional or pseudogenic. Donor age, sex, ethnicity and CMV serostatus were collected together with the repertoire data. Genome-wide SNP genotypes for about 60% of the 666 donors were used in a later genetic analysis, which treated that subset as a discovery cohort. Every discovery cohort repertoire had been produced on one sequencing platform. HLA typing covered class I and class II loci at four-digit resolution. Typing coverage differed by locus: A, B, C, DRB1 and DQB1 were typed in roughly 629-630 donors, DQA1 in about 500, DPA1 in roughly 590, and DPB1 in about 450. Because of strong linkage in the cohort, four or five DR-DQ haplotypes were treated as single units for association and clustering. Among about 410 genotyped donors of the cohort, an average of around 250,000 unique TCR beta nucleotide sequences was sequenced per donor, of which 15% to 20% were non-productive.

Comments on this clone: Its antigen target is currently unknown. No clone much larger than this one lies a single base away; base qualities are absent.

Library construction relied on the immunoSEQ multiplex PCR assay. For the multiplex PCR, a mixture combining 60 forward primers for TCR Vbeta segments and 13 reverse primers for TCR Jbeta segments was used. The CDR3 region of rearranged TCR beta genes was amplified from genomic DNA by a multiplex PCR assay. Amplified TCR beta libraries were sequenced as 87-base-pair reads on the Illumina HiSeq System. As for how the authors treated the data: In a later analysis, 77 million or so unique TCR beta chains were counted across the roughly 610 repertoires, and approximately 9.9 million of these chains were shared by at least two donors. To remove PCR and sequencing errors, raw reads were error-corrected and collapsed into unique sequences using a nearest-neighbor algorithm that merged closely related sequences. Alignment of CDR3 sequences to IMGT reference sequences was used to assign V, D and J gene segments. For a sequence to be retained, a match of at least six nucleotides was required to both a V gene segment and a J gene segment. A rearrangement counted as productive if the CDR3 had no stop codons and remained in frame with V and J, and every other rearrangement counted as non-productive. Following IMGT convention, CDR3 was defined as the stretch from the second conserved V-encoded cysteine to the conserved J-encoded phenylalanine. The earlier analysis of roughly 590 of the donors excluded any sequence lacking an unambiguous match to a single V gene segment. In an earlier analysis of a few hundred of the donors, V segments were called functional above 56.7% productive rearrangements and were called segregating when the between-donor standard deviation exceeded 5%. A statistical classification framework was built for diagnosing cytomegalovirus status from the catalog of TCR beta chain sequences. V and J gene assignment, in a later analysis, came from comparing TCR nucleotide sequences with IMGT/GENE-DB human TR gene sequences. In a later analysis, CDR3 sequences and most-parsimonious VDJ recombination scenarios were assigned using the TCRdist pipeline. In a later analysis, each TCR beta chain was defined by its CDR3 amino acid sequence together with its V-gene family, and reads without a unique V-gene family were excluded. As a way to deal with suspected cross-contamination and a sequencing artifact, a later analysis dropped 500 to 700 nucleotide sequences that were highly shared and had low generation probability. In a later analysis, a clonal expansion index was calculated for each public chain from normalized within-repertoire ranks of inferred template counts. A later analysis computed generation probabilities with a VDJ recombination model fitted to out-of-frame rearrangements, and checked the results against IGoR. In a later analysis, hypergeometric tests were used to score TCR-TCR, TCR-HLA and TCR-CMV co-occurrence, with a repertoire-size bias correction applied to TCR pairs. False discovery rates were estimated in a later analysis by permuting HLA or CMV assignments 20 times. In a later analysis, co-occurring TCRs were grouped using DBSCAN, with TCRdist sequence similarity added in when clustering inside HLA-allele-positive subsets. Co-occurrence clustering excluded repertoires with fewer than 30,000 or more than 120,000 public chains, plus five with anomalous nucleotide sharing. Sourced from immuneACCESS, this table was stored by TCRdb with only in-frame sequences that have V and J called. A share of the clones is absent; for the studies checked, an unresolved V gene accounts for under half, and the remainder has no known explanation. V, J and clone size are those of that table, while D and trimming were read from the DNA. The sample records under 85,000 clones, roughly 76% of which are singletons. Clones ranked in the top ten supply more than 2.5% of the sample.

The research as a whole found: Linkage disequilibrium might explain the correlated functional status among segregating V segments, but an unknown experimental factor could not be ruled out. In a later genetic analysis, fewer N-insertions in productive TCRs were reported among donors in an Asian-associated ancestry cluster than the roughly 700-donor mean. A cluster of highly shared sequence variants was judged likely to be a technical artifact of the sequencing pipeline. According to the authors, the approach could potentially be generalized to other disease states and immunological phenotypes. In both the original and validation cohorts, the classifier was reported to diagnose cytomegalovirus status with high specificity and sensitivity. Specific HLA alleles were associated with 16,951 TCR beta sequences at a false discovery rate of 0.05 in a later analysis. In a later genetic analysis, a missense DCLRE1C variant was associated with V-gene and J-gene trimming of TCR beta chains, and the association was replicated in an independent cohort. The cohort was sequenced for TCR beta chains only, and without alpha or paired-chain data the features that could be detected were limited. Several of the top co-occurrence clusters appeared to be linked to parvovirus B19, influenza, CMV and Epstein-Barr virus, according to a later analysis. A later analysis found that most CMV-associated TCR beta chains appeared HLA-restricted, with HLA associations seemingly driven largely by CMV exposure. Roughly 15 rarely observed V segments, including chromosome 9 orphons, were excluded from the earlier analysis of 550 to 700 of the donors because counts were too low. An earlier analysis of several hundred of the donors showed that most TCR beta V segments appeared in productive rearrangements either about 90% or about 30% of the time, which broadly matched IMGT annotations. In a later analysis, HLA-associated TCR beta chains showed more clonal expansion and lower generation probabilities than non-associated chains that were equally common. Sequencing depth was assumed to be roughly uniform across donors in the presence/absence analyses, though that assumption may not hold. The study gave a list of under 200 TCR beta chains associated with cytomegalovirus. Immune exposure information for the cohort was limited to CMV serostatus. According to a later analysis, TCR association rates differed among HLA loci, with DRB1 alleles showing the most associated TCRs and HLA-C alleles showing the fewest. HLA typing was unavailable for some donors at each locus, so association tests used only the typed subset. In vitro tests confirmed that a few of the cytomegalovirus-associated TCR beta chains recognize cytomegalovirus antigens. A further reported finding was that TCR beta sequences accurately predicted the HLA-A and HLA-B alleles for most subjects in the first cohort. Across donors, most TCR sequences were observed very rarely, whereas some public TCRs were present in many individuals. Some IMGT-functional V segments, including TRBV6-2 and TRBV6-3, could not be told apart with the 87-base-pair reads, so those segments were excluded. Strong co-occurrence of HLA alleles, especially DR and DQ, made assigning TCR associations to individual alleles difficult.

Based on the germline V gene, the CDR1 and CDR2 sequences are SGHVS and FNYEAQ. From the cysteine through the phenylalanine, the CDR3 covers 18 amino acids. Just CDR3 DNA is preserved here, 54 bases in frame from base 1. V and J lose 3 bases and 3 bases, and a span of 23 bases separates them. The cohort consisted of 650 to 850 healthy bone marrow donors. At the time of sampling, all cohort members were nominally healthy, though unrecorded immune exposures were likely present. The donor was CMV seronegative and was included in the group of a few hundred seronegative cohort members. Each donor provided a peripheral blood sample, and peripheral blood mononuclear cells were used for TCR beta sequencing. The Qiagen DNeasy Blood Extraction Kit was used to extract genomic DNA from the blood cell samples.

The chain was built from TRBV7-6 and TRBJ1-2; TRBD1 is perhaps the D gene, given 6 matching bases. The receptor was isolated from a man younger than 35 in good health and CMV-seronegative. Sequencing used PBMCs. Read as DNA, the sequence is TGTGCCAGCAGCTTTGTATACAGGGTGGCCCGAACCGACTATGGCTACACCTTC. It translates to CASSFVYRVARTDYGYTF.